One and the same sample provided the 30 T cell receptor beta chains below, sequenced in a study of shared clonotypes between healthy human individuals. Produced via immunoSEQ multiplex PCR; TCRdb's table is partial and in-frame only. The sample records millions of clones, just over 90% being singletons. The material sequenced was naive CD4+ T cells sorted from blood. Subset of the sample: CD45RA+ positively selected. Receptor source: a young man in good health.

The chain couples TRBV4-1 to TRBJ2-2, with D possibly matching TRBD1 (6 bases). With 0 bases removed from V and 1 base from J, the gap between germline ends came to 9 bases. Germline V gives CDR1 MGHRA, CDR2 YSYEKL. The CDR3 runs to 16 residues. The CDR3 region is CASSQEAGVNTGELFF. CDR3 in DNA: TGCGCCAGCAGCCAAGAGGCAGGGGTGAACACCGGGGAGCTGTTTTTT.

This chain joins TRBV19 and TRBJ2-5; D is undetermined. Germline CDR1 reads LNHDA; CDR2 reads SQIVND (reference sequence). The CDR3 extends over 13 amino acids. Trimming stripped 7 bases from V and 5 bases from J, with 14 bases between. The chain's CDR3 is CASTADYRETQYF. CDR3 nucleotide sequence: TGTGCCAGTACTGCGGATTACCGGGAGACCCAGTACTTC.

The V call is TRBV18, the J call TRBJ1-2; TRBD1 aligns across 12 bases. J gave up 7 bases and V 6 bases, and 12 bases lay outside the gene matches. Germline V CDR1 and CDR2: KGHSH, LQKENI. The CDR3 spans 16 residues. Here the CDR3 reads CASSPLGQGAEVGYTF. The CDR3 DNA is TGTGCCAGCTCCCCATTGGGACAGGGGGCGGAAGTTGGCTACACCTTC.

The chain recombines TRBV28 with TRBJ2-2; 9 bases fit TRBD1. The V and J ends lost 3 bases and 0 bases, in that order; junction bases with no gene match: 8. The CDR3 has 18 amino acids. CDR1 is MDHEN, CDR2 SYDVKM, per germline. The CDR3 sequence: CASSFPLRQGANTGELFF. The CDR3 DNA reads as TGTGCCAGCAGTTTCCCACTAAGACAGGGGGCGAACACCGGGGAGCTGTTTTTT.

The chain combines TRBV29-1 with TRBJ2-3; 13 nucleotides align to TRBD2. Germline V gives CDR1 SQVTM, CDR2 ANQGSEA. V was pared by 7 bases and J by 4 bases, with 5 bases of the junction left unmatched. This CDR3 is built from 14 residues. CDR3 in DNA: TGCAGCGGGACTAGCGGGAGTATCCCAGATACGCAGTATTTT. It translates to CSGTSGSIPDTQYF.

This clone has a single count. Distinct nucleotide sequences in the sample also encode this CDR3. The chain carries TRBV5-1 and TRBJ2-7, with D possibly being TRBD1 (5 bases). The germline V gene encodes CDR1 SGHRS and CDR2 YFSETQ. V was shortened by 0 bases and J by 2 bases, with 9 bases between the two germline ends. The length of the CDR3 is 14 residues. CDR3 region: CASSLDRGPYEQYF. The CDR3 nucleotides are TGCGCCAGCAGCTTGGATAGGGGCCCCTACGAGCAGTACTTC.

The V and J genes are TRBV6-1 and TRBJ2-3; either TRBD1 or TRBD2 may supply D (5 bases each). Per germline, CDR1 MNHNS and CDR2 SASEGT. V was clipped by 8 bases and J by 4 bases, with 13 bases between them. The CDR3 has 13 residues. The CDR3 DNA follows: TGTGCCAGCGGGGGAGACCGCTCAGATACGCAGTATTTT. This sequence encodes CASGGDRSDTQYF.

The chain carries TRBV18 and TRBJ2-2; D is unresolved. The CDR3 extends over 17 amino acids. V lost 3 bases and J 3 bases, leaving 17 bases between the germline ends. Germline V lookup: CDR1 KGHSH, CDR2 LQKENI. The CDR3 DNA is TGTGCCAGCTCACCCGCCCAGGCTGCGGCGGACACCGGGGAGCTGTTTTTT. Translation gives CASSPAQAAADTGELFF.

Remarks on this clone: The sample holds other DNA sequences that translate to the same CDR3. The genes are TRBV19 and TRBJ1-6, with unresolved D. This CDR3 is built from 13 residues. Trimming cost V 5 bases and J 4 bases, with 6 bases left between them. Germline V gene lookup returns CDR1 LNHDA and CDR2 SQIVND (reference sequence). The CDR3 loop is CASSSDYNSPLHF. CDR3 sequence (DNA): TGTGCCAGTAGTTCCGATTATAATTCACCCCTCCACTTT.

CDR3 sequence reads: CASSITRSYEQYF. The CDR3 coding sequence is TGTGCCAGTAGTATTACGCGCTCCTACGAGCAGTACTTC. The gene calls are TRBV19 and TRBJ2-7; D remains ambiguous. The CDR3 runs to 13 residues. Trimming stripped 3 bases from V and 0 bases from J, with 6 bases between. CDR1 and CDR2 (germline): LNHDA, SQIVND (reference sequence).

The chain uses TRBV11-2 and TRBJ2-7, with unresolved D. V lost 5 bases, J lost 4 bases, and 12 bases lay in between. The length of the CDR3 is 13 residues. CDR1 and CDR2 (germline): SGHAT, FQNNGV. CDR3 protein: CASSLLPAYEQYF. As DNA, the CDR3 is TGTGCCAGCAGCCTCCTACCAGCTTACGAGCAGTACTTC. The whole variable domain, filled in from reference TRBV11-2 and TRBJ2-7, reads EAGVAQSPRYKIIEKRQSVAFWCNPISGHATLYWYQQILGQGPKLLIQFQNNGVVDDSQLPKDRFSAERLKGVDSTLKIQPAKLEDSAVYLCASSLLPAYEQYFGPGTRLTVT.

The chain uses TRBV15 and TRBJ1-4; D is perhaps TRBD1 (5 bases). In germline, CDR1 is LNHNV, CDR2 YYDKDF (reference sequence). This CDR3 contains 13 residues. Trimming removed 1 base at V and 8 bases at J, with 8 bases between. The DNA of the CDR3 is TGTGCCACCAGCAGAGGGGGACGGGAAAAACTGTTTTTT. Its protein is CATSRGGREKLFF.

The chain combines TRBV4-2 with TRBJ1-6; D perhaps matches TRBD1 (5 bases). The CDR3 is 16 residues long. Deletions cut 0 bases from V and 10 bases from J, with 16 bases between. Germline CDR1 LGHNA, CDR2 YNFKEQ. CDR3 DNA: TGTGCCAGCAGCCAAGATATAGAGGGGTCTTGGTCACCCCTCCACTTT. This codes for CASSQDIEGSWSPLHF.

CDR3 DNA sequence: TGTGCCATCAGCCCCCGGGACACCTACGAGCAGTACTTC. Its protein product is CAISPRDTYEQYF. This chain links TRBV10-3 with TRBJ2-7; D perhaps matches TRBD1 (6 bases). The CDR3 is 13 amino acids. CDR1 and CDR2 (germline): ENHRY, SYGVKD. Trimming pared 6 bases from V and 2 bases from J, leaving 11 bases between.

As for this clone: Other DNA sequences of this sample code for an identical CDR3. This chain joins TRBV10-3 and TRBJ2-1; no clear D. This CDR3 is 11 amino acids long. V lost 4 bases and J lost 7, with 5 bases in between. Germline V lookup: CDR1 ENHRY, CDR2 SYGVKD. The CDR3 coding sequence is TGTGCCATCAGTGGTGTTAATGAGCAGTTCTTC. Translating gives CAISGVNEQFF.

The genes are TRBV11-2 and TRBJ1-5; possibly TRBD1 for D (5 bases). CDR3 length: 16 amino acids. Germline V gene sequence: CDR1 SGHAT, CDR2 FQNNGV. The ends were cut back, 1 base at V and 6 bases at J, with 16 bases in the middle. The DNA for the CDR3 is TGTGCCAGCAGCTTAGGCCAGGGTGAAGGAGGTCAGCCCCAGCATTTT. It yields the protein CASSLGQGEGGQPQHF. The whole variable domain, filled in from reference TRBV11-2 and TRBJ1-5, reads EAGVAQSPRYKIIEKRQSVAFWCNPISGHATLYWYQQILGQGPKLLIQFQNNGVVDDSQLPKDRFSAERLKGVDSTLKIQPAKLEDSAVYLCASSLGQGEGGQPQHFGDGTRLSIL.

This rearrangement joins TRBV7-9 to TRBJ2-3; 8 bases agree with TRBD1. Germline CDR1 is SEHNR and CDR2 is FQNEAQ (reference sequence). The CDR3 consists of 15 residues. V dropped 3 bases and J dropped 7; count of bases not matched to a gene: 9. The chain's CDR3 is CASSFHSTGDYTQYF. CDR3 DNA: TGTGCCAGCAGCTTCCATTCGACAGGGGACTATACGCAGTATTTT.

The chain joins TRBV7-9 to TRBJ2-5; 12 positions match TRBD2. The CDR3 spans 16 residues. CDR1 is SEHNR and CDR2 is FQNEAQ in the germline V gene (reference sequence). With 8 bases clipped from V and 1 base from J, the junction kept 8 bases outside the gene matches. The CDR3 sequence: CASQIRTSGTQETQYF. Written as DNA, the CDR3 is TGTGCCAGCCAAATTCGGACTAGCGGGACCCAAGAGACCCAGTACTTC.

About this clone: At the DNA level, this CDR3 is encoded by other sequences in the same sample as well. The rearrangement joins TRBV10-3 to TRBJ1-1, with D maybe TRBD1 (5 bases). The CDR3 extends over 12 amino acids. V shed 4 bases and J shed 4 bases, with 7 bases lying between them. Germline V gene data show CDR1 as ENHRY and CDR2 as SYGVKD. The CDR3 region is CAISVGGTEAFF. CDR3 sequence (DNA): TGTGCCATCAGTGTGGGGGGCACTGAAGCTTTCTTT.

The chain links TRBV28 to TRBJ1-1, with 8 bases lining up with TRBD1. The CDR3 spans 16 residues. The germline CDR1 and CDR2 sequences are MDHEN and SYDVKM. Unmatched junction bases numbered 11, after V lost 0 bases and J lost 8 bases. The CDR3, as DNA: TGTGCCAGCAGTTTATGCCTATGGACAGGGTATGCGGAAGCTTTCTTT. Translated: CASSLCLWTGYAEAFF.

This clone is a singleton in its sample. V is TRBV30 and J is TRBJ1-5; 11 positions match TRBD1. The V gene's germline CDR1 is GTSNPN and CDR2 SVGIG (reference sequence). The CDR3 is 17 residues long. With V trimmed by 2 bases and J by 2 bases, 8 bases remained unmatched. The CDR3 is CAWSSGTGGVGNQPQHF. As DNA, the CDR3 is TGTGCCTGGAGTTCCGGGACAGGGGGTGTGGGCAATCAGCCCCAGCATTTT.

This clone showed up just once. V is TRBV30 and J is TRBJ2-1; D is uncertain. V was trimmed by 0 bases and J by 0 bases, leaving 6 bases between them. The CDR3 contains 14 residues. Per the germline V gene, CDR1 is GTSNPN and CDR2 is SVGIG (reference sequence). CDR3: CAWSVVSSYNEQFF. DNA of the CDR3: TGTGCCTGGAGTGTAGTGAGCTCCTACAATGAGCAGTTCTTC.

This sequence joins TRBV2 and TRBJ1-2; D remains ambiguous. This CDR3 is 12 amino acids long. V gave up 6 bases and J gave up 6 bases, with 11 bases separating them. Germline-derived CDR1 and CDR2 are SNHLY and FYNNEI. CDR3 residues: CASRTYSDGYTF. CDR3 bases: TGTGCCAGCAGAACATACTCTGATGGCTACACCTTC. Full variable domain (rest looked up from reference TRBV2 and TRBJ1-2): EPEVTQTPSHQVTQMGQEVILRCVPISNHLYFYWYRQILGQKVEFLVSFYNNEISEKSEIFDDQFSVERPDGSNFTLKIRSTKLEDSAMYFCASRTYSDGYTFGSGTRLTVV.

The CDR3 reads CASSFDGGTEAFF. The CDR3, as DNA: TGTGCCAGCAGTTTTGATGGAGGCACTGAAGCTTTCTTT. The chain joins TRBV11-2 to TRBJ1-1; D unclear. Trimming took 6 bases from V and 4 from J, leaving 12 bases between them. Germline V gene lookup returns CDR1 SGHAT and CDR2 FQNNGV. This CDR3 is built from 13 residues.

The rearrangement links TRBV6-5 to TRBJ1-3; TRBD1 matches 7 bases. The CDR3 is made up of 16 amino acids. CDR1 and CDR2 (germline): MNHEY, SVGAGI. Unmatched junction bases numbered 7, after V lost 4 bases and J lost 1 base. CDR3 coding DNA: TGTGCCAGCAGTTTTTCCTCGACAGGGTCTGGAAACACCATATATTTT. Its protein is CASSFSSTGSGNTIYF.

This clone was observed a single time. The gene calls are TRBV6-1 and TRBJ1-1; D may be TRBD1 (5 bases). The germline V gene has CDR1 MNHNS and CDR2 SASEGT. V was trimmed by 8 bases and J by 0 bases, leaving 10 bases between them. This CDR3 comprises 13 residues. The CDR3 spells CASPGTVNTEAFF. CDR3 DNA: TGTGCCAGCCCCGGGACGGTGAACACTGAAGCTTTCTTT.

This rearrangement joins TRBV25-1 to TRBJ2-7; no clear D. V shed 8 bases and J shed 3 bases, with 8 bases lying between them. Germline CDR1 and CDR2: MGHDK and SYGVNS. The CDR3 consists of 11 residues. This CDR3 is CASHPNYEQYF. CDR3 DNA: TGTGCCAGCCATCCCAACTACGAGCAGTACTTC.

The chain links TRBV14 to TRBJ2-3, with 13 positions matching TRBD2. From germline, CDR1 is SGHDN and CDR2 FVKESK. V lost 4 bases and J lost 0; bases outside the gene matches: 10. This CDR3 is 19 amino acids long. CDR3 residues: CASSPLAGGPEQSTDTQYF. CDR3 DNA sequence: TGTGCCAGCAGCCCACTAGCGGGAGGGCCGGAACAAAGCACAGATACGCAGTATTTT.

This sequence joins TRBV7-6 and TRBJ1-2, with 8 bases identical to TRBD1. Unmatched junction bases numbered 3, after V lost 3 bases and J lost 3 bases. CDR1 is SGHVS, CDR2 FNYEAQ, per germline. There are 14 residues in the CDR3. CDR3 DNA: TGTGCCAGCAGCTTGGGGACAGGCGACTATGGCTACACCTTC. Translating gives CASSLGTGDYGYTF.

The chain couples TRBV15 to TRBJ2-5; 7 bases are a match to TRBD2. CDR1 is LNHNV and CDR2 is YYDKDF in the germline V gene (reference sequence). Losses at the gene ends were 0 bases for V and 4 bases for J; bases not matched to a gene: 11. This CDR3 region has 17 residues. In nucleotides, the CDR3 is TGTGCCACCAGCAGAGAGGGGGAAGCGGGATCCGGAGAGACCCAGTACTTC. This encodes CATSREGEAGSGETQYF.